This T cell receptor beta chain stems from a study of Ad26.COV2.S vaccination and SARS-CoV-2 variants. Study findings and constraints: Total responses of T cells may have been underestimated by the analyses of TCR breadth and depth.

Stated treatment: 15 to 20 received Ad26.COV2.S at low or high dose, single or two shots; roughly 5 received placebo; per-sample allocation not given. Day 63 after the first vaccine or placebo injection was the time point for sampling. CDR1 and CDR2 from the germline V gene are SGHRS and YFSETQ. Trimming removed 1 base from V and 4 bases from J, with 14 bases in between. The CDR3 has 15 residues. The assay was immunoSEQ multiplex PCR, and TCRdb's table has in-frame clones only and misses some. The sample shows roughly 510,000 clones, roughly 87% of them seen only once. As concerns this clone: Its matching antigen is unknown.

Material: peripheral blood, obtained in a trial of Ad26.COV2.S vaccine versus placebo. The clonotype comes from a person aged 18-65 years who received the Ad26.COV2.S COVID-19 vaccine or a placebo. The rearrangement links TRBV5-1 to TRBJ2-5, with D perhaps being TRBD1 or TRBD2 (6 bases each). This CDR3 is CASSLNGGAGETQYF. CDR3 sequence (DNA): TGCGCCAGCAGCTTGAACGGGGGCGCAGGAGAGACCCAGTACTTC.